This T cell receptor (beta chain) appears in the sequencing data of a study of blood T cell repertoires in COVID-19. Study background: Donors in the United States, Italy and Spain gave samples during acute or convalescent COVID-19. The cDNA or gDNA used as material had been derived from T cells, B-cell-depleted T cells, or PBMCs.

Germline CDR1 MNHNS, CDR2 SASEGT. V was trimmed by 2 bases and J by 4 bases, leaving 9 bases between them. CDR3 length equals 13 residues. Under the authors' procedure: Cell counts per sample came from amplifying reference gene primers. Assay used: immunoSEQ multiplex PCR; TCRdb lists only in-frame clones, some missing. For V, J and clone size, that table is used; D and trimming come from the DNA. The sample holds 150,000 to 200,000 clones; approximately 90% are singletons and the top ten take roughly 4.7%. The sequence was obtained from a human donor in a cohort sampled during active COVID-19. The chain combines TRBV6-1 with TRBJ2-7, with TRBD1 as a possible D gene (6 bases). What was sequenced was peripheral blood. This CDR3 is CASSETQGYEQYF. In DNA form, the CDR3 reads TGTGCCAGCAGTGAAACACAGGGTTACGAGCAGTACTTC.